Here is one TCR beta chain with its context. Its antigen is not known. Primers: 60 Vbeta forward and 13 Jbeta reverse. Some clones are missing from TCRdb's copy, which holds only in-frame ones; the method was immunoSEQ multiplex PCR. The sample gives fewer than 250,000 clones, over 65% of which show up once; over 1% is in the top ten. The CDR3 is 14 amino acids. CDR1 is MNHNS and CDR2 is SASEGT in the germline V gene. After removal of 11 bases from V and 5 bases from J, the junction contained 8 bases not matched to a gene. The data originate from a study of cytomegalovirus exposure and HLA in healthy donors. Notes on the study in general: Roughly even sequencing depth across donors was the assumption behind the presence/absence analyses. Reports state that TCR beta sequences accurately predicted most subjects' HLA-A and HLA-B alleles. A later analysis found that most CMV-associated TCR beta chains appeared HLA-restricted. In a later analysis, TCR beta V- and J-gene trimming showed a link to a missense DCLRE1C variant.

The specimen sequenced was PBMCs. The clonotype originates from a human donor in good health. This chain uses TRBV6-1 with TRBJ2-3; 12 positions match TRBD2. CDR3 DNA: TGTGCCGGCGCGGGACTAGCGGGCCGAGATACGCAGTATTTT. As protein: CAGAGLAGRDTQYF.